These 9 T cell receptor beta chains were all obtained from the same sample, sequenced in a study of shared clonotypes between healthy human individuals. Profiled with immunoSEQ multiplex PCR; TCRdb holds only in-frame clones, not every one. The sample records 2 million to 2.5 million clones, approximately 95% being singletons. Sequencing input: naive CD4+ T cells sorted from blood. This sample's subset: CD45RA+ positively selected. The source of these receptors is a young man in good health.

This chain uses TRBV9 with TRBJ2-2; TRBD1 matches 12 bases. This CDR3 is 15 amino acids long. Germline values: CDR1 SGDLS, CDR2 YYNGEE. V shed 4 bases and J 5 bases; nucleotides not matched to a gene: 3. CDR3 sequence reads: CASSTGQGATGELFF. The CDR3 DNA reads as TGTGCCAGCAGCACGGGACAGGGGGCGACCGGGGAGCTGTTTTTT.

The V and J genes are TRBV28 and TRBJ2-7; D possibly corresponds to TRBD1 (6 bases). Germline V CDR1 and CDR2: MDHEN, SYDVKM. Trimming left V 3 bases short and J 3 bases short, with 9 bases between. The CDR3 runs 13 residues. The CDR3 DNA reads as TGTGCCAGCAGTTTCGACAGGCTCTACGAGCAGTACTTC. Residues: CASSFDRLYEQYF. Together with reference TRBV28 and TRBJ2-7, the CDR3 gives the full variable domain: DVKVTQSSRYLVKRTGEKVFLECVQDMDHENMFWYRQDPGLGLRLIYFSYDVKMKEKGDIPEGYSVSREKKERFSLILESASTNQTSMYLCASSFDRLYEQYFGPGTRLTVT.

The chain couples TRBV27 to TRBJ2-1; 14 bases are shared with TRBD2. The J segment lost 2 bases and the V segment lost 7 bases, leaving 1 base of the junction unmatched. This CDR3 contains 15 residues. Germline CDR1 and CDR2: MNHEY and SMNVEV (reference sequence). This chain's CDR3 is CASKTSGGAYNEQFF. CDR3 in DNA: TGTGCCAGCAAGACTAGCGGGGGGGCCTACAATGAGCAGTTCTTC.

This rearrangement joins TRBV9 to TRBJ2-2; D is ambiguous. The CDR3 loop spans 13 amino acids. V gave up 6 bases and J gave up 6 bases, with 12 bases separating them. Germline CDR1 reads SGDLS; CDR2 reads YYNGEE. This chain's CDR3 is CASTQYPPGELFF. CDR3 DNA sequence: TGTGCCAGCACCCAGTACCCCCCCGGGGAGCTGTTTTTT.

This clone was counted a few times. The V and J genes are TRBV30 and TRBJ1-2; D is undetermined. Germline CDR1 is GTSNPN and CDR2 is SVGIG (reference sequence). The V gene lost 3 bases and the J gene lost 8 bases, with 10 bases spanning the gap. This CDR3 comprises 11 residues. CDR3 amino acids: CAWRVGFGYTF. The DNA for the CDR3 is TGTGCCTGGAGGGTGGGCTTCGGCTACACCTTC.

Of note for this clone: Other DNA sequences in this specimen translate into the identical CDR3. The chain has TRBV7-2 and TRBJ2-7, with 9 bases matching TRBD1. The CDR3 runs to 15 residues. V shed 4 bases and J 2 bases; nucleotides not matched to a gene: 6. In germline, CDR1 is SGHTA, CDR2 FQGNSA. CDR3 nucleotides: TGTGCCAGCAGCTATGCCGGGACAGGGCCCTACGAGCAGTACTTC. Translation: CASSYAGTGPYEQYF.

The V and J genes are TRBV7-3 and TRBJ1-2; no clear D gene. V was pared by 1 base and J by 2 bases, with 11 bases between. CDR3 size: 15 residues. Looked up from germline, CDR1 is SGHTA and CDR2 is FQGTGA. This CDR3 reads CASSLRSGQNYGYTF. The CDR3 bases are TGTGCCAGCAGCTTAAGAAGTGGGCAGAACTATGGCTACACCTTC.

The chain is built from TRBV2 and TRBJ1-2, with 7 bases matching TRBD1. Germline V gene sequence: CDR1 SNHLY, CDR2 FYNNEI. The CDR3 contains 12 residues. After removal of 8 bases from V and 7 bases from J, the junction contained 7 bases not matched to a gene. The CDR3 loop reads CASEGGQRGYTF. CDR3 DNA: TGTGCCAGCGAGGGGGGACAGCGTGGCTACACCTTC.

Notes on this clone: Other nucleotide sequences from this sample produce the same CDR3. CDR3 in amino acids: CASSYSSGNYGYTF. DNA of the CDR3: TGTGCCAGCAGTTACTCATCCGGGAACTATGGCTACACCTTC. This chain joins TRBV6-6 and TRBJ1-2; no reliable D call. V shed 0 bases and J shed 2 bases, with 7 bases lying between them. This CDR3 spans 14 amino acids. Germline values: CDR1 MNHNY, CDR2 SVGAGI (reference sequence).